A single T cell receptor beta chain is shown here with its context. Its antigen is still unknown. Use of 60 Vbeta and 13 Jbeta primers characterized the PCR. Source study methods: Later reanalysis found about 78 million unique TCR beta chains, 10 million to 12 million of them shared. TCRdb keeps only in-frame clones here, not all; method: immunoSEQ multiplex PCR. For V, J and clone size, that table is used; D and trimming come from the DNA. Here the sample spans around 130,000 clones, 75% to 85% being singletons. The length of the CDR3 is 17 residues. V gave up 6 bases and J gave up 8 bases; unmatched junction bases: 16. Germline V gives CDR1 SGHVS, CDR2 FQNEAQ. These data are taken from a study of cytomegalovirus exposure and HLA in healthy donors. Findings and limits, study-wide: Follow-up analysis later connected one missense variant in DCLRE1C with trimming of TCR beta V- and J-genes. Later, an analysis showed that TCR beta chains associated with HLA were more clonally expanded than others that were equally common. Using a false discovery rate of 0.05, a later analysis showed that 16,951 TCR beta sequences were associated with HLA alleles.

The chain couples TRBV7-8 to TRBJ1-2; 12 bases are a match to TRBD1. Sequencing used PBMCs. The clonotype originates from a man aged 40-50 years in good health and CMV-seronegative. The CDR3 protein is CASRPRGTGGLLSGYTF. In nucleotides, the CDR3 is TGTGCCAGCAGGCCCCGGGGGACAGGGGGCTTGTTGAGCGGCTACACCTTC.